This passage covers 17 T cell receptor beta chains from one sample sequenced in a study of T cell responses to AZD1222 COVID-19 vaccine. Here immunoSEQ multiplex PCR was the method, and the copy in TCRdb shows in-frame clones only, minus some. The sample lists about 120,000 clones; approximately 90% were seen once. Sequenced here: peripheral blood, sampled 28 days after the second AZD1222 dose. The receptor source for this set is an adult who received the AZD1222 COVID-19 vaccine.

J is TRBJ2-3 and V is TRBV29-1; D is possibly TRBD1 (5 bases). The CDR3 loop spans 13 amino acids. The ends were cut back, 4 bases at V and 4 bases at J, with 12 bases in the middle. The germline gives CDR1 SQVTM, CDR2 ANQGSEA. CDR3 nucleotide sequence: TGCAGCGTTGGAATGGGGCCACCAGATACGCAGTATTTT. It codes for CSVGMGPPDTQYF.

V usage is TRBV5-1 and J usage is TRBJ1-2; the D gene is possibly TRBD1 (6 bases). The CDR3 is 16 residues long. The V end was cut by 3 bases, the J end by 4 bases, with 19 bases between. CDR1 and CDR2 from the germline V gene are SGHRS and YFSETQ. The CDR3 coding sequence is TGCGCCAGCAGCTCTACCTCAGGGGCAGGGACCTATGGCTACACCTTC. As protein: CASSSTSGAGTYGYTF.

V gene TRBV6-1 combines with J gene TRBJ1-4, with D unclear. The CDR3 extends over 11 amino acids. Germline V lookup: CDR1 MNHNS, CDR2 SASEGT. V lost 2 bases to trimming and J lost 13 bases, with 8 bases between them. In nucleotides, the CDR3 is TGTGCCAGCAGTGAATGGGGTCCACTGTTTTTT. Translation: CASSEWGPLFF.

The chain is built from TRBV7-2 and TRBJ1-4; D is uncertain. V lost 0 bases to trimming and J lost 7 bases, with 12 bases between them. This CDR3 comprises 15 residues. Germline CDR1 is SGHTA and CDR2 is FQGNSA. In nucleotides, the CDR3 is TGTGCCAGCAGCTTAGCAGCGGACGGGAGTGAAAAACTGTTTTTT. Amino acids: CASSLAADGSEKLFF.

The chain is built from TRBV19 and TRBJ1-2; D not certain. Per the germline V gene, CDR1 is LNHDA and CDR2 is SQIVND (reference sequence). Trimming took off 3 bases at V and 8 bases at J, with 10 bases between the two ends. The CDR3 covers 12 residues. CDR3 region: CASSMMQVGYTF. The CDR3 DNA follows: TGTGCCAGTAGTATGATGCAGGTCGGCTACACCTTC.

The chain combines TRBV28 with TRBJ1-1; the D gene is possibly TRBD1 (6 bases). CDR1 is MDHEN and CDR2 is SYDVKM in the germline V gene. Trimming took 4 bases from V and 3 from J, leaving 18 bases between them. This CDR3 contains 16 residues. The CDR3 bases are TGTGCCAGCAGTTCCCGTGGGGGGCGGGGCGACACTGAAGCTTTCTTT. Translating it yields CASSSRGGRGDTEAFF.

The V call is TRBV4-2, the J call TRBJ2-3; 8 bases are a match to TRBD2. Germline V CDR1 and CDR2: LGHNA, YNFKEQ. The CDR3 is 16 amino acids. With 5 bases clipped from V and 5 bases from J, the junction kept 12 bases outside the gene matches. The CDR3: CASSYTGTSVQDTQYF. CDR3 nucleotides: TGTGCCAGCAGCTACACCGGGACTAGTGTCCAAGATACGCAGTATTTT.

The J gene is TRBJ2-7, the V gene TRBV5-4, with 11 bases fitting TRBD1. The germline V gene has CDR1 SGHNT and CDR2 YYREEE (reference sequence). With 4 bases clipped from V and 4 bases from J, the junction kept 4 bases outside the gene matches. The CDR3 is 14 residues long. For the CDR3, the DNA is TGTGCCAGCAGCCTCGGGACAGGGGGTTACGAGCAGTACTTC. Encoded protein: CASSLGTGGYEQYF. The full variable domain, its missing parts supplied by reference TRBV5-4 and TRBJ2-7, is ETGVTQSPTHLIKTRGQQVTLRCSSQSGHNTVSWYQQALGQGPQFIFQYYREEENGRGNFPPRFSGLQFPNYSSELNVNALELDDSALYLCASSLGTGGYEQYFGPGTRLTVT.

DNA for the CDR3: TGTGCCAGCAGTTCCCCCCGCGGTGAGGGGGCCCACTATGGCTACACCTTC. Protein sequence: CASSSPRGEGAHYGYTF. The chain employs TRBV27 and TRBJ1-2; 7 bases align to TRBD1. CDR3 length equals 17 residues. Germline V gives CDR1 MNHEY, CDR2 SMNVEV (reference sequence). V lost 4 bases, J lost 3 bases, and 14 bases stayed unmatched.

The gene calls are TRBV28 and TRBJ2-7; no firm D call. In germline, CDR1 is MDHEN, CDR2 SYDVKM. V lost 4 bases to trimming and J lost 5 bases, with 6 bases between them. This CDR3 spans 11 amino acids. The CDR3: CASSSSNEQYF. DNA of the CDR3: TGTGCCAGCAGTTCATCTAACGAGCAGTACTTC.

This clone was recorded once. This chain connects TRBV18 to TRBJ2-2, with 10 positions matching TRBD1. The V gene's germline CDR1 is KGHSH and CDR2 LQKENI. V dropped 2 bases and J dropped 3; count of bases not matched to a gene: 0. CDR3 length: 15 amino acids. The chain's CDR3 is CASSPGTGDTGELFF. The DNA for the CDR3 is TGTGCCAGCTCACCAGGGACAGGGGACACCGGGGAGCTGTTTTTT.

V and J are TRBV6-5 and TRBJ1-2; D is unresolved. V lost 0 bases to trimming and J lost 4 bases, with 6 bases between them. The V gene's germline CDR1 is MNHEY and CDR2 SVGAGI. This CDR3 has 13 residues. The CDR3 spells CASSYSVSYGYTF. CDR3 nucleotide sequence: TGTGCCAGCAGTTACTCGGTCTCCTATGGCTACACCTTC.

V usage is TRBV7-6 and J usage is TRBJ1-1, with D maybe TRBD1 (6 bases). CDR1 is SGHVS and CDR2 is FNYEAQ in the germline V gene. V gave up 5 bases and J gave up 1 base, with 11 bases separating them. The CDR3 runs to 14 residues. The CDR3 nucleotides are TGTGCCAGCAGCCCGACGACAGGGAACACTGAAGCTTTCTTT. Translation gives CASSPTTGNTEAFF. Full variable domain (missing parts from reference TRBV7-6 and TRBJ1-1): GAGVSQSPRYKVTKRGQDVALRCDPISGHVSLYWYRQALGQGPEFLTYFNYEAQQDKSGLPNDRFSAERPEGSISTLTIQRTEQRDSAMYRCASSPTTGNTEAFFGQGTRLTVV.

This chain joins TRBV27 and TRBJ2-1; 7 bases are a match to TRBD2. J was trimmed by 2 bases and V by 5 bases; bases with no gene match: 6. CDR3 length equals 15 residues. Germline values: CDR1 MNHEY, CDR2 SMNVEV (reference sequence). CDR3 in DNA: TGTGCCAGCAGTCGGGCTAGCGGACCCTACAATGAGCAGTTCTTC. This sequence encodes CASSRASGPYNEQFF.

CDR3 nucleotides: TGTGCCAGCCACCGGGGACAGTCCTACGAGCAGTACTTC. Translated, it gives CASHRGQSYEQYF. This rearrangement joins TRBV5-4 to TRBJ2-7, with 7 bases identical to TRBD1. Germline CDR1 SGHNT, CDR2 YYREEE (reference sequence). The trim removed 7 bases at V and 1 base at J, leaving 5 bases unmatched. CDR3 length equals 13 residues.

The chain uses TRBV7-2 and TRBJ1-1; the match to TRBD1 covers 9 bases. CDR1 and CDR2 from the germline V gene are SGHTA and FQGNSA. The trim removed 5 bases at V and 0 bases at J, leaving 1 base unmatched. CDR3 length equals 14 residues. The CDR3 loop reads CASSGQGLNTEAFF. DNA of the CDR3: TGTGCCAGCAGCGGACAGGGGTTGAACACTGAAGCTTTCTTT. Full variable domain (rest looked up from reference TRBV7-2 and TRBJ1-1): GAGVSQSPSNKVTEKGKDVELRCDPISGHTALYWYRQSLGQGLEFLIYFQGNSAPDKSGLPSDRFSAERTGGSVSTLTIQRTQQEDSAVYLCASSGQGLNTEAFFGQGTRLTVV.

The chain carries TRBV27 and TRBJ1-5, with D tentatively TRBD1 (6 bases). The ends were cut back, 0 bases at V and 2 bases at J, with 11 bases in the middle. CDR3 length: 16 amino acids. Per germline, CDR1 MNHEY and CDR2 SMNVEV (reference sequence). CDR3 sequence: CASSLSSRGGNQPQHF. Here the CDR3 DNA reads TGTGCCAGCAGTTTATCGTCCAGGGGTGGCAATCAGCCCCAGCATTTT.